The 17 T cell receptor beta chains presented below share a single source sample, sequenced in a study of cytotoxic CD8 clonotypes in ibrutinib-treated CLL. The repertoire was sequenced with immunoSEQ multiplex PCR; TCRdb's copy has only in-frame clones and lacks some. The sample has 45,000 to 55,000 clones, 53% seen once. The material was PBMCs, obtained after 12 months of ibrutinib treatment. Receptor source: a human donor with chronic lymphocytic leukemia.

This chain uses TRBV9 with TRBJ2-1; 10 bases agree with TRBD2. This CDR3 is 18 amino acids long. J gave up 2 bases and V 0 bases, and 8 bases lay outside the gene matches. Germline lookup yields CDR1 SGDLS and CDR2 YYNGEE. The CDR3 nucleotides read TGTGCCAGCAGCGTAGAGGGGGCCGGACTAGCGGCCTACAATGAGCAGTTCTTC. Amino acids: CASSVEGAGLAAYNEQFF. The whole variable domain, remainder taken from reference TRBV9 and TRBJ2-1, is DSGVTQTPKHLITATGQRVTLRCSPRSGDLSVYWYQQSLDQGLQFLIQYYNGEERAKGNILERFSAQQFPDLHSELNLSSLELGDSALYFCASSVEGAGLAAYNEQFFGPGTRLTVL.

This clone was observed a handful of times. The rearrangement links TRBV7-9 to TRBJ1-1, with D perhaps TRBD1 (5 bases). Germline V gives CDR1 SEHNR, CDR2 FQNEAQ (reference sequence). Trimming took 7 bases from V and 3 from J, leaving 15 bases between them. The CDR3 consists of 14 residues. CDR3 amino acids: CASTMVGADTEAFF. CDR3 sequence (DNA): TGTGCCAGCACCATGGTCGGGGCCGACACTGAAGCTTTCTTT.

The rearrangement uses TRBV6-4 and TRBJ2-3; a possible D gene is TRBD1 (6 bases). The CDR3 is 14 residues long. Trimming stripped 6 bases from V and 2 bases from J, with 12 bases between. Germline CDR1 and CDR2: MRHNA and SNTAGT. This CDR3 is CASSFQGSTDTQYF. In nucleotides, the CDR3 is TGTGCCAGCAGCTTCCAGGGGTCCACAGATACGCAGTATTTT.

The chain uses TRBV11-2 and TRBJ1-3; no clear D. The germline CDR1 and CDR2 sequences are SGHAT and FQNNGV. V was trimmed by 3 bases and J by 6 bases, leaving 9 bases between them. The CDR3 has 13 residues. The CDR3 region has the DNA TGTGCCAGCAGCTTCGACGGAGCAAACACCATATATTTT. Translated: CASSFDGANTIYF.

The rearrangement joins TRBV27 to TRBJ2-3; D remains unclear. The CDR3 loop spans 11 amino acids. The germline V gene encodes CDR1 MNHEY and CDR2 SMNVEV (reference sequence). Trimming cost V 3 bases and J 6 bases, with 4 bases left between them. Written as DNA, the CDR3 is TGTGCCAGCAGTTTTTTCGATACGCAGTATTTT. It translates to CASSFFDTQYF.

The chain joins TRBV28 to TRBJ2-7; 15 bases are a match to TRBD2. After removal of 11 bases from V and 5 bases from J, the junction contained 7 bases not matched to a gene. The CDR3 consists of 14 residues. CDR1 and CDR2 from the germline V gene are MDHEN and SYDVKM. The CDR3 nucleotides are TGTGCCGGAGGGACTAGCGGGAGGAAAAACGAGCAGTACTTC. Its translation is CAGGTSGRKNEQYF. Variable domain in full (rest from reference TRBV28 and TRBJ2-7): DVKVTQSSRYLVKRTGEKVFLECVQDMDHENMFWYRQDPGLGLRLIYFSYDVKMKEKGDIPEGYSVSREKKERFSLILESASTNQTSMYLCAGGTSGRKNEQYFGPGTRLTVT.

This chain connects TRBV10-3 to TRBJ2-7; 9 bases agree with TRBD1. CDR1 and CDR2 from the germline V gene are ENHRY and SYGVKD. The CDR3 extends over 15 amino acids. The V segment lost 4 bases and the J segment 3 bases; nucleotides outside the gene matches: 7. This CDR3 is CAISAAQGASYEQYF. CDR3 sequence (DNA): TGTGCCATCAGTGCGGCACAGGGGGCGAGCTACGAGCAGTACTTC.

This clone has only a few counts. The CDR3 region is CASKRSSGRGTDTQYF. The CDR3, as DNA: TGTGCCAGCAAACGCTCTAGCGGGAGGGGCACAGATACGCAGTATTTT. V gene TRBV27 combines with J gene TRBJ2-3; 12 bases match TRBD2. V was clipped by 7 bases and J by 1 base; unmatched bases: 6. The CDR3 contains 16 residues. Looked up from germline, CDR1 is MNHEY and CDR2 is SMNVEV (reference sequence).

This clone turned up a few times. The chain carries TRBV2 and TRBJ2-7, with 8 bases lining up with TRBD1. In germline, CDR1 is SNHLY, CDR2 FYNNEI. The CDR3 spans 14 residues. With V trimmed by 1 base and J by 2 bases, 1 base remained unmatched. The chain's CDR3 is CASSEGRGPYEQYF. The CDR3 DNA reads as TGTGCCAGCAGTGAAGGCAGGGGGCCCTACGAGCAGTACTTC.

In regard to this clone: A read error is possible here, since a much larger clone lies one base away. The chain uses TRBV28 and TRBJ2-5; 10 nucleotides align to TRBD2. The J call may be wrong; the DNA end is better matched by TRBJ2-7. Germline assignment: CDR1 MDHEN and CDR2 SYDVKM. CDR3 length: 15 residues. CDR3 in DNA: TGTGTCAGCAGTTCGAGCGGGACTAGCGTCGGCGAGCAGTACTTC. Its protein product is CVSSSSGTSVGEQYF.

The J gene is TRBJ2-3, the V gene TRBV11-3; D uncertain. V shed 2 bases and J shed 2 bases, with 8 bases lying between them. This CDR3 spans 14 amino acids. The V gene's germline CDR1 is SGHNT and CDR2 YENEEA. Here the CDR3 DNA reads TGTGCCAGCAGCTTAACCCCCCACACAGATACGCAGTATTTT. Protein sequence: CASSLTPHTDTQYF.

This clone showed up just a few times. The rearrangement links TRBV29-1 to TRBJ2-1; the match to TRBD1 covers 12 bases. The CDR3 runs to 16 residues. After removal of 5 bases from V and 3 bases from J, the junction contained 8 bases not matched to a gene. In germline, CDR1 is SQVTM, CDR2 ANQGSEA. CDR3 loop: CSVIPGTGGLYNEQFF. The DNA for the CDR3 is TGCAGCGTTATTCCCGGGACAGGGGGCCTCTACAATGAGCAGTTCTTC.

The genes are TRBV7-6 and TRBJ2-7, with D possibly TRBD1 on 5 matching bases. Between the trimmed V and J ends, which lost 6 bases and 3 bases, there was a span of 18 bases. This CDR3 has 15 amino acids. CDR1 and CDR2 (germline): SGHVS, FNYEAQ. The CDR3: CASSPEKGIGYEQYF. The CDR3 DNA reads TGTGCCAGCAGTCCCGAAAAGGGGATAGGCTACGAGCAGTACTTC.

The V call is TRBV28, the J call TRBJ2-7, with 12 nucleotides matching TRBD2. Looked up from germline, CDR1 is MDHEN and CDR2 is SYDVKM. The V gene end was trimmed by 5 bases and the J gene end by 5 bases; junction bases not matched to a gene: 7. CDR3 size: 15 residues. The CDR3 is CASSPETSGSHEQYF. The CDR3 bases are TGTGCCAGCAGTCCCGAGACTAGCGGGAGCCACGAGCAGTACTTC.

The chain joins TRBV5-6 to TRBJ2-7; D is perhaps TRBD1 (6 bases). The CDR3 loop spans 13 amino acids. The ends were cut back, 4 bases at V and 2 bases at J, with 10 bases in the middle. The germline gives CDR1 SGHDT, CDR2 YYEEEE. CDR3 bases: TGTGCCAGCAGCCGACAGGTCCCCTACGAGCAGTACTTC. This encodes CASSRQVPYEQYF.

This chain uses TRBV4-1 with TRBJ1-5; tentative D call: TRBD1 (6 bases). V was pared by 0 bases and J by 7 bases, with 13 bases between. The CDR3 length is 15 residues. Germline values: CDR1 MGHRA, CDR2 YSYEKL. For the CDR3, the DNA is TGCGCCAGCAGCCAAGATAACCAGGGGAGGCAGCCCCAGCATTTT. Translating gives CASSQDNQGRQPQHF.

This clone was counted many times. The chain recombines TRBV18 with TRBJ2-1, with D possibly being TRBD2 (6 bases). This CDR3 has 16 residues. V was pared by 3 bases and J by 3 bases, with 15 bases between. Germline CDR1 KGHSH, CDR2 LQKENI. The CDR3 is CASSPRDSQGYNEQFF. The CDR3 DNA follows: TGTGCCAGCTCACCTCGGGACTCTCAGGGCTACAATGAGCAGTTCTTC.